This T cell receptor (beta chain) was recovered during a study of T cell responses to AZD1222 COVID-19 vaccine. Study-wide results and caveats: Spike was spanned by vaccine-associated CD4 TCRs, with dominance at 160-218 and 743-854. Repertoires in all cases were sampled only once the peak T cell response had passed. Females made up more of the donors, who were largely white British, and clonal diversity may have come out too low.

Produced via immunoSEQ multiplex PCR; TCRdb's table is partial and in-frame only. This sample has about 75,000 clones; approximately 88% occur once, and the top ten carry 9% to 10%. The J segment lost 1 base and the V segment lost 7 bases, leaving 5 bases of the junction unmatched. Germline loops: CDR1 SGHRS, CDR2 YFSETQ. The CDR3 has 13 amino acids. About this clone: Its antigen remains unknown.

This material consisted of peripheral blood, taken 28 days after the second dose of the MenACWY control vaccine. This sequence was found in an adult who received the MenACWY meningococcal vaccine as a control. V usage is TRBV5-1 and J usage is TRBJ2-7; 7 bases fit TRBD2. DNA for the CDR3: TGCGCCAGCGGGGGGGACCCGTCCTACGAGCAGTACTTC. It encodes CASGGDPSYEQYF.